The sequence of this T cell receptor beta chain was determined in a study of post-analysis software for immune sequencing data (dated by TCRdb to 2013 to 2016). Study-level background: Relapsing-remitting, secondary progressive and progressive-relapsing multiple sclerosis were recorded as disease courses, and subtype annotation was lacking for some patients. The patient repertoires were set against ten to eleven previously published healthy control repertoires from donors whose ages ranged from about 6 to 26 years. A subset of samples was prepared in parallel using single-end sample barcoding, then pooled and co-amplified after Illumina adapter ligation. The study at large found these results: Significantly higher frequencies in patients than in controls were found for roughly 5 TRBV segments, including TRBV5-6, TRBV5-1 and TRBV20-1. Strong co-clustering of samples prepared in the same batch was shown by direct clustering with F measure, prompting a batch-effect correction. Significantly lower normalized Chao1 diversity was found in multiple sclerosis patients than in controls, suggesting substantial peripheral T-cell clonal expansion. The control group was slightly older than the multiple sclerosis patient group.

A remark on this clonotype: Its cognate antigen has yet to be identified. A read error may produce the germline difference seen at one junction end.

TCR beta repertoires were profiled from peripheral blood of approximately 13 young patients with multiple sclerosis to demonstrate the VDJtools post-analysis software. The patients with multiple sclerosis were children and adolescents between about 6 and 16 years of age. The CDR3 contains 10 residues, cysteine and phenylalanine counted. Here the CDR3 DNA is all that survives: 30 bases in frame from base 1. Libraries were prepared through PCR. The run used an Illumina HiSeq 2500. To reduce PCR and sequencing biases, unique molecular identifiers were incorporated into the TCR beta cDNA libraries. Some 500,000 cDNA molecules were obtained per 1 to 10 million input T cells, so each molecule approximated one T cell. The patient libraries were prepared and sequenced with the same protocol used for the earlier healthy control dataset. Samples belonging to the same batch were prepared together, multiplexed and sequenced on a shared HiSeq lane. Under the source paper's analysis protocol: MIGEC was used to process the raw barcoded reads, and molecular identifier groups with only a single read were discarded before consensus assembly and CDR3 extraction. Clonotype tables were post-analysed with VDJtools, and diversity was normalized by down-sampling all datasets to the smallest sample size. Repertoire overlap clustering matched CDR3 amino acid but not nucleotide sequences to correct batch-related cross-sample contamination. Using fastp trimming at Q25 and MiXCR clonotype assembly, TCRdb reanalyzed the public sequencing data and kept in-frame beta chains. Each CDR3 protein gets just one entry, which takes the most common genes and DNA from the rows behind it. What appears here as the V and J calls and clone size reflects TCRdb's work, not the paper's. Recorded for this sample are more than 500,000 distinct CDR3 sequences; 34% of them occurred a single time. 4.5% to 7.5% of the sample belongs to the ten largest clones.

The chain was built from TRBV12-3 or TRBV12-4 and TRBJ1-1, with the D gene call left open. The clonotype originates from a girl under 18 with multiple sclerosis. The source material was blood. The CDR3 region reads CACSRGGAFF. DNA sequence: TGTGCCTGCAGTCGGGGAGGAGCTTTCTTT.